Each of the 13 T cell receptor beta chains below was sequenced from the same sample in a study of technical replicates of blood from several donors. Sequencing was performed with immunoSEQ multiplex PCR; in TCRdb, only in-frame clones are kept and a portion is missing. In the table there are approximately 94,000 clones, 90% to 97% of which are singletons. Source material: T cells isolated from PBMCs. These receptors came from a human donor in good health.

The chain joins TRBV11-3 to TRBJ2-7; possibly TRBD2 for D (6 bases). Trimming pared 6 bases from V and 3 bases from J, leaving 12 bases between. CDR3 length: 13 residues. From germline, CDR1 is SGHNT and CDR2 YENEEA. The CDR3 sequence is CASSPGEVYEQYF. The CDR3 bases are TGTGCCAGCAGTCCGGGAGAGGTCTACGAGCAGTACTTC.

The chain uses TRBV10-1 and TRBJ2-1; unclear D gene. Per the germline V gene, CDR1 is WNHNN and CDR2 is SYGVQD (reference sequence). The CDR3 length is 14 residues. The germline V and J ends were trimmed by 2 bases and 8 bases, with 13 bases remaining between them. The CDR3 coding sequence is TGCGCCAGCAGTGAGGCGAGGCTGGGTGATGAGCAGTTCTTC. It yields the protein CASSEARLGDEQFF.

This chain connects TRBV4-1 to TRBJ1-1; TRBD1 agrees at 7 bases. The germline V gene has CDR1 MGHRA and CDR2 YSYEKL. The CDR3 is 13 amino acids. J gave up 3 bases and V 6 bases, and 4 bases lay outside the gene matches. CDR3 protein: CASSYRGDTEAFF. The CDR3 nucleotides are TGCGCCAGCAGTTACAGGGGTGACACTGAAGCTTTCTTT.

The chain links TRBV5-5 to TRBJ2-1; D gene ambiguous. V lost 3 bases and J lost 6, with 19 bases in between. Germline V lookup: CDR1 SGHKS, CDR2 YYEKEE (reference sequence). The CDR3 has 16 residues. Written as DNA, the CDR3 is TGTGCCAGCAGCTCCGCCGGGTCAAAAGTGTTCAATGAGCAGTTCTTC. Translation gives CASSSAGSKVFNEQFF.

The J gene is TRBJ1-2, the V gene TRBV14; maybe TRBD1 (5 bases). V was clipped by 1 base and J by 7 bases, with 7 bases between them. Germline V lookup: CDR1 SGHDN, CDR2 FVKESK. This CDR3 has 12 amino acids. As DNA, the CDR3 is TGTGCCAGCAGCCAAGTGGGGCCTGGCTACACCTTC. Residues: CASSQVGPGYTF.

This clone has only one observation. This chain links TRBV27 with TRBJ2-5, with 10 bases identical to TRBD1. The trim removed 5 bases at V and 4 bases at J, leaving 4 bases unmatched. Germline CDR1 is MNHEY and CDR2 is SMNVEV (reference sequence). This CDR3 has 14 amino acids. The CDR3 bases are TGTGCCAGCAGTCTAGGGGACAGGGGAGAGACCCAGTACTTC. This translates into CASSLGDRGETQYF.

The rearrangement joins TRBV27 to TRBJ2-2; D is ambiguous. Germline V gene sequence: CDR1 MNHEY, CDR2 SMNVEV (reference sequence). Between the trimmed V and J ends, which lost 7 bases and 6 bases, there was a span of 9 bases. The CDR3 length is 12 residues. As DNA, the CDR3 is TGTGCCAGCAAAGGAGTCCCCGGGGAGCTGTTTTTT. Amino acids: CASKGVPGELFF.

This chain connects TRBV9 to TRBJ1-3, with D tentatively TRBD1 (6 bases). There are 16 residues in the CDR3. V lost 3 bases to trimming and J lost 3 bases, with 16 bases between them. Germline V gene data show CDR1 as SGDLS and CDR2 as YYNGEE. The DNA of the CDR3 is TGTGCCAGCAGCGCGACAGGCGTGCTCTTTGGAAACACCATATATTTT. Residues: CASSATGVLFGNTIYF.

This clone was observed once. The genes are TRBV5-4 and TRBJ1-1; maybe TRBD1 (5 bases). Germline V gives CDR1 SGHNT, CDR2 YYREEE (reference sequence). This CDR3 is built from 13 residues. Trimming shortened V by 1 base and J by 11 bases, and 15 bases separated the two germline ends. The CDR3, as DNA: TGTGCCAGCAGCTTGTTGGGGGGAACACCGGCTTTCTTT. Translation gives CASSLLGGTPAFF.

This CDR3 reads CTSSQERREGGGQFF. CDR3 in DNA: TGCACCAGCAGCCAAGAAAGGCGGGAGGGCGGGGGGCAGTTCTTC. The chain uses TRBV1 and TRBJ2-1; TRBD2 is the table's D call, not checked against the DNA. TRBV1 is termed a pseudogene. This CDR3 contains 15 residues.

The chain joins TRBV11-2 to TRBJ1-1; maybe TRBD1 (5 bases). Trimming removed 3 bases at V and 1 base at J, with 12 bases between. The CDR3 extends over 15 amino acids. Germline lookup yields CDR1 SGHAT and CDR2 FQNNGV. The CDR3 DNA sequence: TGTGCCAGCAGCTTGCGGGGCGACGGGAACACTGAAGCTTTCTTT. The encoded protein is CASSLRGDGNTEAFF. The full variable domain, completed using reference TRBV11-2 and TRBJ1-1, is EAGVAQSPRYKIIEKRQSVAFWCNPISGHATLYWYQQILGQGPKLLIQFQNNGVVDDSQLPKDRFSAERLKGVDSTLKIQPAKLEDSAVYLCASSLRGDGNTEAFFGQGTRLTVV.

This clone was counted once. CDR3: CASSLEQGESYEQYF. The CDR3 region has the DNA TGTGCCAGCAGTTTAGAACAGGGAGAGAGCTACGAGCAGTACTTC. J is TRBJ2-7 and V is TRBV27; D possibly corresponds to TRBD1 (6 bases). The CDR3 is 15 amino acids. The germline CDR1 and CDR2 sequences are MNHEY and SMNVEV (reference sequence). Trimming shortened V by 2 bases and J by 3 bases, and 14 bases separated the two germline ends.

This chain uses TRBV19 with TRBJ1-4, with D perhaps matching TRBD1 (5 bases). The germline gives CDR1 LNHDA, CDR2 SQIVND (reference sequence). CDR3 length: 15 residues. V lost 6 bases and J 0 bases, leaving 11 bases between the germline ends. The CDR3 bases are TGTGCCAGTAGCCCTACGGGGGCAACTAATGAAAAACTGTTTTTT. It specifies CASSPTGATNEKLFF.